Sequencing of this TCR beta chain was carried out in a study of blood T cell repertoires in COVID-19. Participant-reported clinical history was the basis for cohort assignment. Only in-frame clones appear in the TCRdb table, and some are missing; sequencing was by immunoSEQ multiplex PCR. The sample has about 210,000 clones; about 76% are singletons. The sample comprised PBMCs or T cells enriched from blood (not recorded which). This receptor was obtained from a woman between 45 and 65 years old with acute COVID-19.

The CDR3 here is CASSYSGDRGRDTQYF. The CDR3 DNA is TGTGCCAGCAGTTACTCGGGGGACAGGGGGCGAGATACGCAGTATTTT. The genes are TRBV6-5 and TRBJ2-3; 12 positions agree with TRBD1. The CDR3 is made up of 16 amino acids. With 0 bases clipped from V and 5 bases from J, the junction kept 3 bases outside the gene matches. Per the germline V gene, CDR1 is MNHEY and CDR2 is SVGAGI.